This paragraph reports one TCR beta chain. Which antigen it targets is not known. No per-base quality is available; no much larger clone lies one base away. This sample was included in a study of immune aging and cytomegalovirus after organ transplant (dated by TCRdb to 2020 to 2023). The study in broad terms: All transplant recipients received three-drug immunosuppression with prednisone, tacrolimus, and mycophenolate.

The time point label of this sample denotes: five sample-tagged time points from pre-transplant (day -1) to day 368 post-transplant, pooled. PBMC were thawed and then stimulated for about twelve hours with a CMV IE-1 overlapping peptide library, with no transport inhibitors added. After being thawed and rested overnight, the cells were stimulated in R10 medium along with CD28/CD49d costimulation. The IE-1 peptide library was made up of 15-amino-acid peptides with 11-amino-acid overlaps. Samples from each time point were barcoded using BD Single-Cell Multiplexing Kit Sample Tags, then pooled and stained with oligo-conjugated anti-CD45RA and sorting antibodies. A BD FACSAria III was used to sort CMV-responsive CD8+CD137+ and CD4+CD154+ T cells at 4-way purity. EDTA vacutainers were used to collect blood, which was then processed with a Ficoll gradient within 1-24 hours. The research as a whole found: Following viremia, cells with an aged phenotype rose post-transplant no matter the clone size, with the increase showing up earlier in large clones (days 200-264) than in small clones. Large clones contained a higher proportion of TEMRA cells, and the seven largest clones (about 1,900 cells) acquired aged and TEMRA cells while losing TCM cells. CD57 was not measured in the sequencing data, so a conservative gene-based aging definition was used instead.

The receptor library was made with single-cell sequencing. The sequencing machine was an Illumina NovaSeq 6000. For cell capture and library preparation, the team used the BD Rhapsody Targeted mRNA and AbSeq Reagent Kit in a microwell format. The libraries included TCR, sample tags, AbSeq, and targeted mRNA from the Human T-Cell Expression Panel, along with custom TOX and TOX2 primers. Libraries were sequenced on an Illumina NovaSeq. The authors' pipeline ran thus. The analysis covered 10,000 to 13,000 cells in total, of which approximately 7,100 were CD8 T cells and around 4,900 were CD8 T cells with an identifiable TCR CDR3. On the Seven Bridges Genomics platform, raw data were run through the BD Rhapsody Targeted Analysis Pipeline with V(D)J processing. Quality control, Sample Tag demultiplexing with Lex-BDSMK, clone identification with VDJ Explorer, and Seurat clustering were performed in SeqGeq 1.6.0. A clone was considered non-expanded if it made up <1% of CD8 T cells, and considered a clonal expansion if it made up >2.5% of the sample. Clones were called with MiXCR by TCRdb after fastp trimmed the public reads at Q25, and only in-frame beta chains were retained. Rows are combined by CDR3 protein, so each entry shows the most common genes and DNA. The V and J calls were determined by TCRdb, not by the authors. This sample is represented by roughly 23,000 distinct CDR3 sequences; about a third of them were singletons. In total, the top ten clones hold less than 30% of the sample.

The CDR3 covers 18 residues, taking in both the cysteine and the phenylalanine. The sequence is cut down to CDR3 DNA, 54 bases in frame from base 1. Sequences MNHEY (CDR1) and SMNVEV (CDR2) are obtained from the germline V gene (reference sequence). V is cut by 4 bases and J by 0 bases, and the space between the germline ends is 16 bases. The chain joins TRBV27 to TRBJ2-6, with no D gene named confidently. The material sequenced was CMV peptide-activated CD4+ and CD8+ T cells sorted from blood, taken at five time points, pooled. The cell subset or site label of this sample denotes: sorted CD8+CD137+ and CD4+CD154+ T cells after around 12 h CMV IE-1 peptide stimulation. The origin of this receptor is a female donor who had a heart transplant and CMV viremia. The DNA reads TGTGCCAGCAGTTATTCCCGATTAGGATTCTCTGGGGCCAACGTCCTGACTTTC. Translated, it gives CASSYSRLGFSGANVLTF. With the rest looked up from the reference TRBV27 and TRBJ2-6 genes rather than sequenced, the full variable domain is EAQVTQNPRYLITVTGKKLTVTCSQNMNHEYMSWYRQDPGLGLRQIYYSMNVEVTDKGDVPEGYKVSRKEKRNFPLILESPSPNQTSLYFCASSYSRLGFSGANVLTFGAGSRLTVL.